The entry that follows covers one T cell receptor (beta chain) sequence. The data stem from a study of blood T cell repertoires in COVID-19. V lost 5 bases and J lost 3; bases outside the gene matches: 11. This CDR3 has 16 residues. The germline gives CDR1 SGHVS, CDR2 FQNEAQ. TCRdb keeps only in-frame clones here, not all; method: immunoSEQ multiplex PCR. The data hold 200,000 to 250,000 clones, with 70% to 90% observed a single time. V is TRBV7-8 and J is TRBJ2-7, with 9 bases identical to TRBD1. Input material: peripheral blood. The origin of this receptor is a woman between 70 and 85 years old with COVID-19, enrolled during active disease. CDR3 nucleotide sequence: TGTGCCAGCAGCCCCCGGGACAGGGAGATTGGCTACGAGCAGTACTTC. It encodes CASSPRDREIGYEQYF.